The 23 T cell receptor beta chains listed next were all sequenced from one sample in a study of cytomegalovirus exposure and HLA in healthy donors. Here immunoSEQ multiplex PCR was the method, and the copy in TCRdb shows in-frame clones only, minus some. The profile shows about 140,000 clones, about 86% of them singletons. The material sequenced was PBMCs. These receptors were obtained from a woman aged 18-35 years in good health and CMV-seropositive.

V usage is TRBV27 and J usage is TRBJ2-1; 13 bases are shared with TRBD2. Germline V gives CDR1 MNHEY, CDR2 SMNVEV (reference sequence). The CDR3 extends over 17 amino acids. V gave up 2 bases and J gave up 7 bases; unmatched junction bases: 8. CDR3 residues: CASSLPLAGGRRNEQFF. The CDR3 nucleotides are TGTGCCAGCAGTTTACCACTAGCGGGGGGGCGGCGGAATGAGCAGTTCTTC.

This chain connects TRBV7-3 to TRBJ2-3; 8 nucleotides agree with TRBD2. The CDR3 runs to 16 residues. V lost 1 base to trimming and J lost 0 bases; unmatched junction nucleotides: 3. Germline V gene data show CDR1 as SGHTA and CDR2 as FQGTGA. The CDR3 reads CASSLMAGGSTDTQYF. The CDR3, as DNA: TGTGCCAGCAGCTTAATGGCGGGGGGAAGCACAGATACGCAGTATTTT. Filled out from reference TRBV7-3 and TRBJ2-3, the complete variable domain reads GAGVSQTPSNKVTEKGKYVELRCDPISGHTALYWYRQSLGQGPEFLIYFQGTGAADDSGLPNDRFFAVRPEGSVSTLKIQRTERGDSAVYLCASSLMAGGSTDTQYFGPGTRLTVL.

The V and J genes are TRBV27 and TRBJ2-1, with D perhaps matching TRBD1 (5 bases). The ends were cut back, 2 bases at V and 9 bases at J, with 11 bases in the middle. From germline, CDR1 is MNHEY and CDR2 SMNVEV (reference sequence). This CDR3 spans 13 amino acids. The CDR3 nucleotides are TGTGCCAGCAGTTTAATTCCGCAGGGTGAGCAGTTCTTC. Its protein is CASSLIPQGEQFF.

The chain employs TRBV28 and TRBJ1-2, with TRBD1 as a possible D gene (5 bases). The CDR3 totals 15 residues. CDR1 and CDR2 (germline): MDHEN, SYDVKM. V was clipped by 2 bases and J by 7 bases, with 17 bases between them. CDR3 protein: CASSLTGQGGLGYTF. DNA for the CDR3: TGTGCCAGCAGTTTAACTGGGCAGGGAGGCCTTGGCTACACCTTC.

This clone was found once. The chain has TRBV28 and TRBJ1-2, with 7 bases matching TRBD1. Trimming took 3 bases from V and 6 from J; bases not matched to a gene: 7. Germline V lookup: CDR1 MDHEN, CDR2 SYDVKM. The CDR3 totals 14 residues. CDR3 sequence: CASSFLDRRDGYTF. In nucleotides, the CDR3 is TGTGCCAGCAGTTTTCTGGACAGGAGGGATGGCTACACCTTC.

This sequence joins TRBV5-6 and TRBJ2-4, with D maybe TRBD1 (5 bases). Trimming took 1 base from V and 9 from J, leaving 14 bases between them. Germline V lookup: CDR1 SGHDT, CDR2 YYEEEE. The CDR3 consists of 14 residues. The CDR3 spells CASSLSRGSGIQYF. The CDR3 DNA is TGTGCCAGCAGCTTGAGTAGGGGCTCCGGCATTCAGTACTTC.

The chain recombines TRBV2 with TRBJ2-3; 14 bases agree with TRBD2. This CDR3 spans 16 amino acids. Germline assignment: CDR1 SNHLY and CDR2 FYNNEI. The J segment lost 5 bases and the V segment lost 4 bases, leaving 5 bases of the junction unmatched. In nucleotides, the CDR3 is TGTGCCAGCAGTGCCTGGACTAGCGGGGGGTTAGATACGCAGTATTTT. Translation: CASSAWTSGGLDTQYF.

The table lists this clone with a count of one. The chain couples TRBV5-4 to TRBJ1-5, with TRBD1 matching 7 bases. The CDR3 sequence is 15 residues long. Trimming took 2 bases from V and 7 from J; bases not matched to a gene: 9. Germline-derived CDR1 and CDR2 are SGHNT and YYREEE (reference sequence). CDR3 region: CASSFKGQPGQPQHF. The CDR3 DNA is TGTGCCAGCAGCTTTAAGGGACAGCCAGGGCAGCCCCAGCATTTT.

The chain employs TRBV27 and TRBJ2-7; 11 nucleotides align to TRBD1. CDR3 length: 17 amino acids. Germline CDR1 reads MNHEY; CDR2 reads SMNVEV (reference sequence). Trimming cost V 1 base and J 1 base; bases outside gene matches: 6. The DNA of the CDR3 is TGTGCCAGCAGTTTATTTTACCGGGACAGGGGGTCCTACGAGCAGTACTTC. Its translation is CASSLFYRDRGSYEQYF.

The J gene is TRBJ1-6, the V gene TRBV18; D perhaps matches TRBD1 (6 bases). Germline V gene data show CDR1 as KGHSH and CDR2 as LQKENI. This CDR3 has 16 amino acids. V was cut by 2 bases and J by 9 bases, with 17 bases left in between. The CDR3 loop is CASSPNTQGRGSPLHF. The CDR3 DNA is TGTGCCAGCTCACCAAATACCCAGGGGAGGGGTTCACCCCTCCACTTT.

The V call is TRBV19, the J call TRBJ1-2, with D unclear. The V and J ends lost 8 bases and 3 bases respectively, with 10 bases between them. This CDR3 comprises 12 residues. Germline V CDR1 and CDR2: LNHDA, SQIVND (reference sequence). For the CDR3, the DNA is TGTGCCAGTGAAGATGGAGACTATGGCTACACCTTC. It yields the protein CASEDGDYGYTF.

V gene TRBV5-1 combines with J gene TRBJ1-1; 11 bases agree with TRBD1. Germline CDR1 and CDR2: SGHRS and YFSETQ. Trimming removed 3 bases from V and 3 bases from J; junction bases left unmatched: 7. There are 16 residues in the CDR3. The CDR3 nucleotides are TGCGCCAGCAGCTCCGGACAGGGGGCTCGAGACACTGAAGCTTTCTTT. Its protein is CASSSGQGARDTEAFF.

This clone was counted only a few times. The chain uses TRBV30 and TRBJ2-3; 10 nucleotides agree with TRBD2. CDR1 and CDR2 from the germline V gene are GTSNPN and SVGIG (reference sequence). J lost 1 base, V lost 1 base, and 8 bases had no gene match. CDR3 length equals 17 residues. Written as DNA, the CDR3 is TGTGCCTGGAGTGCCCATTTTCTAGCGGGGGGCACAGATACGCAGTATTTT. Its translation is CAWSAHFLAGGTDTQYF.

V gene TRBV11-1 combines with J gene TRBJ2-7; perhaps TRBD1 as D (6 bases). The CDR3 extends over 15 amino acids. V lost 4 bases and J lost 5, with 18 bases in between. Per the germline V gene, CDR1 is SGHAT and CDR2 is FQDESV (reference sequence). The CDR3 nucleotides read TGTGCCAGCAGCTATAGGGCACAGGGTAGCAACGAGCAGTACTTC. Its protein product is CASSYRAQGSNEQYF.

The chain links TRBV28 to TRBJ1-2; D remains ambiguous. From germline, CDR1 is MDHEN and CDR2 SYDVKM. Trimming removed 5 bases from V and 4 bases from J, with 20 bases in between. CDR3 size: 16 residues. CDR3 loop: CASSTLFGGSGYGYTF. CDR3 bases: TGTGCCAGCAGTACCCTATTCGGAGGCTCCGGCTATGGCTACACCTTC.

The chain employs TRBV7-2 and TRBJ2-7; 7 bases match TRBD2. CDR1 is SGHTA, CDR2 FQGNSA, per germline. There are 14 residues in the CDR3. Losses at the gene ends were 2 bases for V and 2 bases for J; bases not matched to a gene: 3. As DNA, the CDR3 is TGTGCCAGCAGCTTACGAGGACTAGCCTACGAGCAGTACTTC. Its translation is CASSLRGLAYEQYF.

The gene calls are TRBV4-1 and TRBJ2-1, with 7 nucleotides matching TRBD2. This CDR3 has 16 amino acids. Per germline, CDR1 MGHRA and CDR2 YSYEKL. Germline trimming cut 1 base from V and 3 bases from J; bases unmatched to any gene: 6. CDR3 DNA sequence: TGCGCCAGCAGCCAAGTTTGGCTAGCGGTCTACAATGAGCAGTTCTTC. Translation gives CASSQVWLAVYNEQFF.

This chain links TRBV30 with TRBJ1-6, with no clear D. Trimming removed 8 bases from V and 14 bases from J, with 10 bases in between. CDR1 is GTSNPN, CDR2 SVGIG, per germline (reference sequence). This CDR3 is 9 amino acids long. The CDR3 loop reads CAPHRSLHF. The CDR3 DNA reads TGTGCCCCCCACAGATCCCTCCACTTT.

The rearrangement links TRBV2 to TRBJ1-1; 7 bases fit TRBD1. The trim removed 8 bases at V and 3 bases at J, leaving 6 bases unmatched. The CDR3 loop spans 13 amino acids. Germline values: CDR1 SNHLY, CDR2 FYNNEI. The CDR3 reads CASQGVGDTEAFF. The CDR3 region has the DNA TGTGCCAGCCAGGGGGTTGGGGACACTGAAGCTTTCTTT. Complete variable domain (other parts from reference TRBV2 and TRBJ1-1): EPEVTQTPSHQVTQMGQEVILRCVPISNHLYFYWYRQILGQKVEFLVSFYNNEISEKSEIFDDQFSVERPDGSNFTLKIRSTKLEDSAMYFCASQGVGDTEAFFGQGTRLTVV.

The rearrangement uses TRBV28 and TRBJ2-7; D unresolved. The CDR3 extends over 12 amino acids. From germline, CDR1 is MDHEN and CDR2 SYDVKM. The V end lost 6 bases, the J end lost 6 bases, and 12 bases lay between the germline ends. DNA of the CDR3: TGTGCCAGCAGACAGAAATGGGCCGAGCAGTACTTC. Protein sequence: CASRQKWAEQYF. Combining the CDR3 with reference TRBV28 and TRBJ2-7 gives the whole variable domain DVKVTQSSRYLVKRTGEKVFLECVQDMDHENMFWYRQDPGLGLRLIYFSYDVKMKEKGDIPEGYSVSREKKERFSLILESASTNQTSMYLCASRQKWAEQYFGPGTRLTVT.

In DNA form, the CDR3 reads TGTGCCAGCAGCCAAGTGGGTAGCGGGGGCGATGAGCAGTTCTTC. The encoded protein is CASSQVGSGGDEQFF. The rearrangement links TRBV4-2 to TRBJ2-1; 9 positions agree with TRBD2. The CDR3 length is 15 residues. Germline V gives CDR1 LGHNA, CDR2 YNFKEQ. V shed 1 base, J shed 8 bases, and the junction held 6 bases outside the gene matches.

The rearrangement uses TRBV30 and TRBJ2-3, with D possibly TRBD2 on 6 matching bases. The CDR3 consists of 14 residues. The V gene's germline CDR1 is GTSNPN and CDR2 SVGIG (reference sequence). V was clipped by 1 base and J by 2 bases, with 10 bases between them. The CDR3 here is CAWSGGLLTDTQYF. CDR3 DNA sequence: TGTGCCTGGAGTGGGGGACTCCTCACAGATACGCAGTATTTT.

The rearrangement links TRBV10-3 to TRBJ2-2, with D maybe TRBD2 (6 bases). Germline V CDR1 and CDR2: ENHRY, SYGVKD. V was shortened by 10 bases and J by 4 bases, with 16 bases between the two germline ends. There are 14 residues in the CDR3. CDR3 in DNA: TGTGCCAGTAGTTCGGGGGAGTTCACCGGGGAGCTGTTTTTT. This codes for CASSSGEFTGELFF.